This passage covers 16 T cell receptor beta chains from one sample sequenced in a study of response to subunit inactivated influenza vaccine. Each CDR3 protein is one row after TCRdb ran MiXCR on the RT-PCR reads. The repertoire includes approximately 680,000 distinct CDR3 sequences, roughly 14% of them detected once, and roughly 12% sits in the top ten. Here the sequenced sample was PBMCs from blood, taken roughly 13 days after vaccination. These receptors were obtained from a man in his fifties or sixties who received an inactivated influenza vaccine.

This clonotype was counted a few times. This chain joins TRBV30 and TRBJ2-7; 9 nucleotides line up with TRBD1. Trimming at V came to 5 bases and at J to 1 base, leaving 18 bases not matched to a gene. The CDR3 has 18 residues. Per germline, CDR1 GTSNPN and CDR2 SVGIG (reference sequence). The CDR3 nucleotides read TGTGCCTGGGGCGGGACAGGGATTGGCTTTTACGAGTCCTACGAGCAGTACTTC. Encoded protein: CAWGGTGIGFYESYEQYF.

The chain couples TRBV14 to TRBJ2-7; weak D call: TRBD2 (5 bases). Trimming took off 4 bases at V and 3 bases at J, with 16 bases between the two ends. The CDR3 has 15 residues. Germline CDR1 reads SGHDN; CDR2 reads FVKESK. CDR3 sequence reads: CASSRSPALGYEQYF. The CDR3 region has the DNA TGTGCCAGCAGCCGCTCCCCGGCACTAGGCTACGAGCAGTACTTC. The full variable domain, with the rest looked up from reference TRBV14 and TRBJ2-7, is EAGVTQFPSHSVIEKGQTVTLRCDPISGHDNLYWYRRVMGKEIKFLLHFVKESKQDESGMPNNRFLAERTGGTYSTLKVQPAELEDSGVYFCASSRSPALGYEQYFGPGTRLTVT.

This clonotype has just a few counts. The genes are TRBV9 and TRBJ2-1, with 13 bases fitting TRBD2. This CDR3 contains 17 residues. Trimming cost V 4 bases and J 0 bases; bases outside gene matches: 4. Per the germline V gene, CDR1 is SGDLS and CDR2 is YYNGEE. CDR3 nucleotides: TGTGCCAGCAGCCCGTGGACTAGCGGGGGCTCCTACAATGAGCAGTTCTTC. Encoded protein: CASSPWTSGGSYNEQFF.

This clonotype has more than one count but fewer than ten. V and J are TRBV3-1 and TRBJ1-3, with 7 bases that match TRBD1. Germline CDR1 and CDR2: LGHDT and YNNKEL (reference sequence). Germline trimming cut 1 base from V and 7 bases from J; bases unmatched to any gene: 7. The CDR3 spans 15 residues. CDR3 in amino acids: CASSQGWRGPNTIYF. CDR3 bases: TGTGCCAGCAGCCAAGGATGGAGGGGGCCGAACACCATATATTTT. Combining the CDR3 with reference TRBV3-1 and TRBJ1-3 gives the whole variable domain DTAVSQTPKYLVTQMGNDKSIKCEQNLGHDTMYWYKQDSKKFLKIMFSYNNKELIINETVPNRFSPKSPDKAHLNLHINSLELGDSAVYFCASSQGWRGPNTIYFGEGSWLTVV.

The chain combines TRBV5-1 with TRBJ1-3; D is uncertain. The CDR3 is 15 residues long. The V end was cut by 3 bases, the J end by 2 bases, with 12 bases between. Germline values: CDR1 SGHRS, CDR2 YFSETQ. The CDR3 bases are TGCGCCAGCAGCTCAGCAGGCACAACTGGAAACACCATATATTTT. It codes for CASSSAGTTGNTIYF.

The J gene is TRBJ2-3, the V gene TRBV28; 11 positions agree with TRBD2. With 0 bases clipped from V and 3 bases from J, the junction kept 5 bases outside the gene matches. The CDR3 length is 17 residues. Germline loops: CDR1 MDHEN, CDR2 SYDVKM. The CDR3 nucleotides read TGTGCCAGCAGTTTATGGGCTAGCGGGGGGCAGACAGATACGCAGTATTTT. Its translation is CASSLWASGGQTDTQYF. Full variable domain (missing parts from reference TRBV28 and TRBJ2-3): DVKVTQSSRYLVKRTGEKVFLECVQDMDHENMFWYRQDPGLGLRLIYFSYDVKMKEKGDIPEGYSVSREKKERFSLILESASTNQTSMYLCASSLWASGGQTDTQYFGPGTRLTVL.

About this clonotype itself: At one end, the junction sequence differs from germline, possibly due to a read error. The genes are TRBV7-7 and TRBJ1-2; 8 nucleotides line up with TRBD1. Germline CDR1 SSHAT, CDR2 FNYEAQ (reference sequence). The CDR3 consists of 16 residues. In DNA form, the CDR3 reads TGTGCTAGCAGCTTAGTTTGGGACAGGTCCTGCTATGGCTACACCTTC. This sequence encodes CASSLVWDRSCYGYTF.

This clonotype was detected only a few times. The CDR3 region is CASSSTGAVDYGYTF. Written as DNA, the CDR3 is TGTGCCAGCAGTTCCACAGGGGCGGTTGACTATGGCTACACCTTC. The chain couples TRBV7-9 to TRBJ1-2, with 7 positions matching TRBD1. V was pared by 6 bases and J by 3 bases, with 10 bases of the junction left unmatched. Germline CDR1 SEHNR, CDR2 FQNEAQ (reference sequence). This CDR3 comprises 15 residues.

This clonotype occurred many times. The V call is TRBV12-3 or TRBV12-4, the J call TRBJ1-5; no firm D call. The germline V and J ends were trimmed by 6 bases and 0 bases, with 6 bases remaining between them. The length of the CDR3 is 13 residues. The CDR3 DNA reads TGTGCCAGCAGCTCCGGTAGCAATCAGCCCCAGCATTTT. Amino acid sequence: CASSSGSNQPQHF.

The chain carries TRBV20-1 and TRBJ2-3; 9 positions agree with TRBD2. Germline trimming cut 6 bases from V and 2 bases from J; bases unmatched to any gene: 6. Germline CDR1 DFQATT, CDR2 SNEGSKA (reference sequence). The CDR3 totals 14 residues. The CDR3 here is CSAYSGSNTDTQYF. CDR3 in DNA: TGCAGTGCATATAGCGGGAGTAACACAGATACGCAGTATTTT.

The chain uses TRBV28 and TRBJ1-1, with D uncertain. The CDR3 is made up of 15 amino acids. Deletions cut 3 bases from V and 0 bases from J, with 11 bases between. The germline V gene has CDR1 MDHEN and CDR2 SYDVKM. The CDR3 DNA is TGTGCCAGCAGTTTCACAACTCGGTTGAACACTGAAGCTTTCTTT. As protein: CASSFTTRLNTEAFF.

This clonotype was seen many times. The chain has TRBV5-1 and TRBJ2-1; 9 nucleotides match TRBD1. CDR3 length: 16 residues. The V and J ends lost 2 bases and 4 bases, in that order; junction bases with no gene match: 7. CDR1 and CDR2 (germline): SGHRS, YFSETQ. CDR3 amino acids: CASSFTPGQGYNEQFF. The CDR3 DNA sequence: TGCGCCAGCAGCTTTACTCCGGGACAGGGATACAATGAGCAGTTCTTC.

This clonotype was seen a handful of times. The V gene is TRBV4-2, the J gene TRBJ2-2; D remains unclear. CDR1 and CDR2 from the germline V gene are LGHNA and YNFKEQ. Trimming pared 0 bases from V and 3 bases from J, leaving 5 bases between. The CDR3 spans 14 residues. DNA of the CDR3: TGTGCCAGCAGCCAAGATCTGTACACCGGGGAGCTGTTTTTT. Its protein product is CASSQDLYTGELFF.

This chain joins TRBV29-1 and TRBJ2-1; 7 nucleotides line up with TRBD1. The CDR3 length is 15 residues. In germline, CDR1 is SQVTM, CDR2 ANQGSEA. V lost 7 bases and J lost 0; bases outside the gene matches: 9. CDR3 nucleotides: TGCAGCGCAGGGGGACAGCCGTACTCCTACAATGAGCAGTTCTTC. Translating it yields CSAGGQPYSYNEQFF.

This sequence joins TRBV12-3 or TRBV12-4 and TRBJ2-5, with D perhaps matching TRBD2 (5 bases). There are 15 residues in the CDR3. The V gene lost 1 base and the J gene lost 6 bases, with 15 bases spanning the gap. The CDR3 loop is CASSLEEAGMKTQYF. As DNA, the CDR3 is TGTGCCAGCAGTTTAGAGGAGGCCGGTATGAAGACCCAGTACTTC.

This clonotype has at least ten counts. The rearrangement uses TRBV12-3 or TRBV12-4 and TRBJ1-1; D gene uncertain. The CDR3 contains 13 residues. Trimming shortened V by 4 bases and J by 5 bases, and 11 bases separated the two germline ends. As DNA, the CDR3 is TGTGCCAGCAGTTGGACCCCGGGGACTGAAGCTTTCTTT. Amino acids: CASSWTPGTEAFF.